This T cell receptor beta chain stems from a study of T cells in Graves' hyperthyroidism and ophthalmopathy. Study observations and caveats: In the blood, most expanded thyroid clonotypes above 0.001 appeared as well.

For this clonotype: What it binds is not known. An end of the junction differs from the germline gene, which may be a read error.

The CDR3 loop spans 16 amino acids. The V gene's germline CDR1 is DFQATT and CDR2 SNEGSKA (reference sequence). Progressors' blood was drawn at hyperthyroidism diagnosis, before ophthalmopathy symptoms. RNA transcripts gave rise to amplified TCR beta CDR3 regions. The HTBI primer set was used in a first-round RT-PCR of the TCR CDR3. TCRdb reprocessed the multiplex PCR reads with MiXCR, giving one entry per CDR3 protein. The data contain 550,000 to 850,000 distinct CDR3 sequences, roughly a sixth of them singletons. This sequence joins TRBV20-1 and TRBJ1-1, with 9 bases lining up with TRBD1. Sequencing was performed on blood. This TCR came from a woman in her 50s with Graves' hyperthyroidism that later progressed to Graves' ophthalmopathy. This chain's CDR3 is CSATIPLGQGVGEAYF. The CDR3 region has the DNA TGCAGTGCCACCATACCGTTGGGACAGGGCGTAGGTGAAGCTTACTTT.